This T cell receptor (beta chain) was recorded in a study of blood T cell repertoires in COVID-19. On the study more broadly: Italy, Spain and the United States were the sources of the convalescent and acute COVID-19 samples.

The CDR3 covers 13 residues. CDR1 and CDR2 from the germline V gene are SGHDN and FVKESK. Trimming took off 4 bases at V and 8 bases at J, with 11 bases between the two ends. The Seattle site enrolled patients during active infection and followed them longitudinally. The repertoire was sequenced with immunoSEQ multiplex PCR; TCRdb's copy has only in-frame clones and lacks some. The sample carries about 170,000 clones, about 80% recorded once. This chain links TRBV14 with TRBJ2-2, with D hard to call. This TCR came from a woman between 40 and 50 years old with COVID-19, enrolled during active disease. The sequenced material came from peripheral blood. The CDR3 nucleotides read TGTGCCAGCAGCCCGCAGTACGTTGGGGAGCTGTTTTTT. Protein product: CASSPQYVGELFF.